The clone carrying this T cell receptor beta chain was seen only once. This specimen belongs to a study of blood T cell repertoires in COVID-19. The age range of participants was about 18 to 95 years, with residence in under 25 US areas. Method: immunoSEQ multiplex PCR; TCRdb's copy keeps in-frame clones and lacks some. The sample yields some 410,000 clones, around 89% seen once. Sequenced sample: PBMCs or T cells enriched from blood (not recorded which). This sequence originates from a woman younger than 45 with acute COVID-19.

CDR3 DNA: TGTGCCAGCAGCTTCAGCGGGGGGCGGGCAGATACGCAGTATTTT. Its protein product is CASSFSGGRADTQYF. J is TRBJ2-3 and V is TRBV7-2; TRBD2 matches 9 bases. CDR1 and CDR2 (germline): SGHTA, FQGNSA. The CDR3 covers 15 residues. With V trimmed by 3 bases and J by 4 bases, 5 bases remained unmatched.